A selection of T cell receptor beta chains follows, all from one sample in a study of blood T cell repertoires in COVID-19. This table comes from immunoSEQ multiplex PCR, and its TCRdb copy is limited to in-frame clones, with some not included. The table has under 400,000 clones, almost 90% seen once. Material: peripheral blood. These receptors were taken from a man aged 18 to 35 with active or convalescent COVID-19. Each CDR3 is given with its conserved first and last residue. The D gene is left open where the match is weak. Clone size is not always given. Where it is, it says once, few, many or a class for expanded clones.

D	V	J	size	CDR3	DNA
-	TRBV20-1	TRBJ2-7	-	CSGWQYEQYF	TGCAGTGGCTGGCAATACGAGCAGTACTTC
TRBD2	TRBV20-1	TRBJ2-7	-	CSASSSGRRNEQYF	TGCAGTGCTAGTTCTAGCGGGAGGAGAAACGAGCAGTACTTC
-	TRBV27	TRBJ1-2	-	CAMHVRGSGYTF	TGTGCCATGCACGTCAGGGGTTCAGGCTACACCTTC
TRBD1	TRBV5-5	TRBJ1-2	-	CASSSAAGTGMGSYGYTF	TGTGCCAGCAGCTCAGCGGCCGGGACAGGGATGGGGAGCTATGGCTACACCTTC
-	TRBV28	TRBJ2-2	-	CASKIPRTGELFF	TGTGCCAGCAAAATCCCCCGTACCGGGGAGCTGTTTTTT
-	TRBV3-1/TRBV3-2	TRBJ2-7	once	CASSQAALGYYEQYF	TGTGCCAGCAGCCAAGCGGCACTAGGGTATTACGAGCAGTACTTC
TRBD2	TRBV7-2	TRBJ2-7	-	CASTNPAGDSYEQYF	TGTGCCAGCACCAACCCAGCGGGGGACTCCTACGAGCAGTACTTC
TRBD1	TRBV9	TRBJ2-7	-	CASSVSPRDRAFAEQYF	TGTGCCAGCAGCGTAAGCCCCCGGGACAGGGCGTTCGCCGAGCAGTACTTC
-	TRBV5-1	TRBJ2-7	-	CASSLVQRRDSTHEQYF	TGCGCCAGCAGCTTGGTCCAAAGACGTGACAGCACCCACGAGCAGTACTTC
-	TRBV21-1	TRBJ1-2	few	CASSKDWTGYYGYTF	TGTGCCAGCAGCAAAGACTGGACAGGCTACTATGGCTACACCTTC
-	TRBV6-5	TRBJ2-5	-	CASSSGPGSKETQYF	TGTGCCAGCAGTTCGGGTCCCGGCAGCAAAGAGACCCAGTACTTC
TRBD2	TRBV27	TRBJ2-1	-	CASSRTSGVYNEQFF	TGTGCCAGCAGTCGAACTAGCGGGGTGTACAATGAGCAGTTCTTC
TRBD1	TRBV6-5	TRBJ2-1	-	CASSPRQGTNEQFF	TGTGCCAGCTCCCCCCGACAGGGGACGAATGAGCAGTTCTTC
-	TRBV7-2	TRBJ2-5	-	CASSLLRETQYF	TGTGCCAGCAGCCTACTAAGGGAGACCCAGTACTTC
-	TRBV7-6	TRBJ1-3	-	CASSAGPGNTIYF	TGTGCCAGCAGCGCGGGACCGGGGAACACCATATATTTT
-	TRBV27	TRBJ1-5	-	CASSFGGSNQPQHF	TGTGCCAGCAGTTTTGGGGGGAGCAATCAGCCCCAGCATTTT
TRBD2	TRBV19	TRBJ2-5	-	CASSILTGGETQYF	TGTGCCAGTAGTATCCTAACGGGGGGAGAGACCCAGTACTTC
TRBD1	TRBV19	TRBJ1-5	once	CASTTQGNGNQPQHF	TGTGCCAGTACCACACAGGGGAACGGCAATCAGCCCCAGCATTTT
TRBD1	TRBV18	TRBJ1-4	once	CASSPPGDRGSEKLFF	TGTGCCAGCTCACCACCGGGGGACAGGGGAAGTGAAAAACTGTTTTTT
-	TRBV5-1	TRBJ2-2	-	CASSEQGNPGELFF	TGCGCCAGCAGTGAACAGGGAAATCCCGGGGAGCTGTTTTTT
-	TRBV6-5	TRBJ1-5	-	CASSPTGGVNQPQHF	TGTGCCAGCAGCCCCACGGGGGGTGTTAATCAGCCCCAGCATTTT
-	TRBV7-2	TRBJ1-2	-	CASSPGFLGGYGYTF	TGTGCCAGCAGCCCCGGGTTCCTGGGGGGCTATGGCTACACCTTC
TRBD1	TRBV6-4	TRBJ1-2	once	CASRDRGDLARYTF	TGTGCCAGCCGGGACAGGGGTGACTTGGCACGCTACACCTTC
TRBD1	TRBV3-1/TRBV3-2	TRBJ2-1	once	CASSPILGQVNEQFF	TGTGCCAGCAGCCCTATACTGGGACAGGTCAATGAGCAGTTCTTC
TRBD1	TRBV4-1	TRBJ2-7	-	CASSLVSGGQRSYEQYF	TGCGCCAGCAGCCTCGTGTCAGGGGGCCAACGGTCCTACGAGCAGTACTTC
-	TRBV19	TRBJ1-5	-	CASSIGQGNQPQHF	TGTGCCAGTAGTATAGGACAGGGCAATCAGCCCCAGCATTTT
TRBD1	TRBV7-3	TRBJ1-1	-	CASSPQTGVGTEAFF	TGTGCCAGCAGCCCCCAGACAGGGGTTGGCACTGAAGCTTTCTTT
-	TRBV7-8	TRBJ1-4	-	CASSLTDRYNEKLFF	TGTGCCAGCAGCTTAACGGACAGATATAATGAAAAACTGTTTTTT
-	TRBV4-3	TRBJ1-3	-	CASSQWGLSGNTIYF	TGCGCCAGCAGCCAATGGGGACTCTCTGGAAACACCATATATTTT